This T cell receptor (beta chain) was obtained from a study of blood T cells in healthy people across ages. Each donor had about 9.6 milliliters of peripheral blood drawn. Isolated PBMCs totaled at least 6.5 million in each sample. Comment on this clonotype: Its matching antigen is unknown.

Trimming shortened V by 3 bases and J by 8 bases, and 13 bases separated the two germline ends. This CDR3 has 13 residues. Germline V CDR1 and CDR2: GTSNPN, SVGIG (reference sequence). Study-wide points: Relative to aged donors, long-lived donors carried more naive CD4+ cells and displayed higher diversity. With naive T cell percentage, TCR beta diversity showed a strong correlation.

It was with a sample-barcoded 5' primer and a J-beta primer mix that a second PCR of about 6 to 12 cycles was run. MiXCR was run by TCRdb on the 5' RACE reads, yielding one entry per CDR3 protein. This table has some 900,000 distinct CDR3 sequences, 40% to 60% appearing once. Sequences were obtained from blood. The TCR comes from a man younger than 45 in good health. The chain has TRBV30 and TRBJ1-4, with D possibly TRBD1 on 5 matching bases. The CDR3 DNA follows: TGTGCCTGGAGGCTCCCAGGGTTAGAAAAACTGTTTTTT. Translating it yields CAWRLPGLEKLFF.